A single sample gave rise to the 5 T cell receptor beta chains below, sequenced in a study of cytomegalovirus exposure and HLA in healthy donors. Primers: 60 Vbeta forward and 13 Jbeta reverse. Assay: immunoSEQ multiplex PCR; the TCRdb copy retains only in-frame clones and omits some. The sample includes 160,000 or so clones, roughly 79% of them seen just once. Sequenced sample: PBMCs. These receptors were taken from a man younger than 35 in good health and CMV-seropositive.

This clone has only a few counts. The chain combines TRBV29-1 with TRBJ2-1; no reliable D call. CDR1 and CDR2 from the germline V gene are SQVTM and ANQGSEA. The length of the CDR3 is 17 residues. V gave up 0 bases and J gave up 1 base, with 16 bases separating them. The CDR3 loop is CSVEDPIAALSYNEQFF. The CDR3 nucleotides are TGCAGCGTTGAAGATCCTATAGCAGCCCTTTCCTACAATGAGCAGTTCTTC.

This chain uses TRBV7-9 with TRBJ1-4, with 9 nucleotides matching TRBD1. V gave up 4 bases and J gave up 11 bases; unmatched junction bases: 8. Germline V CDR1 and CDR2: SEHNR, FQNEAQ (reference sequence). The length of the CDR3 is 14 residues. The CDR3 protein is CASSSTGGEEKLFF. In DNA, the CDR3 is TGTGCCAGCAGCTCTACAGGGGGCGAGGAGAAACTGTTTTTT.

This clone was seen a few times. V usage is TRBV9 and J usage is TRBJ2-7; 7 nucleotides agree with TRBD2. The CDR3 totals 16 residues. V was pared by 0 bases and J by 4 bases, with 10 bases of the junction left unmatched. Germline CDR1 and CDR2: SGDLS and YYNGEE. CDR3: CASSVDGGGGEYEQYF. CDR3 coding DNA: TGTGCCAGCAGCGTAGACGGCGGTGGGGGGGAGTACGAGCAGTACTTC.

The chain employs TRBV29-1 and TRBJ2-3, with TRBD1 matching over 8 bases. CDR1 SQVTM and CDR2 ANQGSEA come from the germline V gene. CDR3 length: 14 amino acids. Trimming removed 4 bases from V and 3 bases from J; junction bases left unmatched: 6. The CDR3 DNA reads TGCAGCGTTGGGCTCACAGGGGGAACAGATACGCAGTATTTT. Protein sequence: CSVGLTGGTDTQYF.

The chain couples TRBV19 to TRBJ2-7; 9 bases match TRBD1. The length of the CDR3 is 12 residues. Germline trimming cut 8 bases from V and 4 bases from J; bases unmatched to any gene: 3. The germline V gene has CDR1 LNHDA and CDR2 SQIVND (reference sequence). CDR3 protein: CASSDRGYEQYF. Here the CDR3 DNA reads TGTGCCAGTTCGGACAGGGGATACGAGCAGTACTTC.